What follows describes a single TCR beta chain. Its antigen is not known. The PCR used 60 Vbeta and 13 Jbeta primers. The data were produced by immunoSEQ multiplex PCR, yet TCRdb's version contains in-frame clones alone and is incomplete. The listing records 75,000 to 85,000 clones. The V gene lost 5 bases and the J gene lost 4 bases, with 14 bases spanning the gap. Per germline, CDR1 SNHLY and CDR2 FYNNEI. CDR3 length: 14 residues. The sample is drawn from a study of cytomegalovirus exposure and HLA in healthy donors. Study details: Genotyping of roughly 400 donors showed that over 65% belonged to the Caucasian-associated ancestry cluster. Whole-study results and caveats: Donors were assumed by presence/absence analyses to have roughly uniform sequencing depth. Most of the CMV-associated TCR beta chains (in a later analysis) appeared to be HLA-restricted. In an earlier analysis, about 87% or about 30%: the productive usage of most TCR beta V segments.

This receptor was identified in a man between 18 and 35 years old in good health and CMV-seropositive. Sequenced input: PBMCs. The gene calls are TRBV2 and TRBJ1-1; D perhaps matches TRBD1 (5 bases). CDR3 residues: CASSSRPGGTEAFF. The CDR3 DNA reads as TGTGCCAGCAGTAGTCGCCCGGGGGGCACTGAAGCTTTCTTT.